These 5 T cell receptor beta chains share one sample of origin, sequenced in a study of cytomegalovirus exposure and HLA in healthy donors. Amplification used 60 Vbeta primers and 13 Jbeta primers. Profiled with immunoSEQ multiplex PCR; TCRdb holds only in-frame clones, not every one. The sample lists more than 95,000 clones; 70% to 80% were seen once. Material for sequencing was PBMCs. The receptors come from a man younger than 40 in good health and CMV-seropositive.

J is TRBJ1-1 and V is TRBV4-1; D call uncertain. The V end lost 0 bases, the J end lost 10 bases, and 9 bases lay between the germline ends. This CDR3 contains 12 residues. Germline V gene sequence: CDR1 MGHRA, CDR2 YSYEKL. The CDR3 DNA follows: TGCGCCAGCAGCCAAGATCGTCTCGTAGCTTTCTTT. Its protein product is CASSQDRLVAFF.

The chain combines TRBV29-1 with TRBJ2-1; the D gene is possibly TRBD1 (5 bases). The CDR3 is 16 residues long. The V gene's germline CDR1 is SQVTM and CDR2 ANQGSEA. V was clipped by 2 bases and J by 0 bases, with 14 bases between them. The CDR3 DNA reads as TGCAGCGTTGAATATGGTGGGGCGAGCTCCTACAATGAGCAGTTCTTC. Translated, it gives CSVEYGGASSYNEQFF.

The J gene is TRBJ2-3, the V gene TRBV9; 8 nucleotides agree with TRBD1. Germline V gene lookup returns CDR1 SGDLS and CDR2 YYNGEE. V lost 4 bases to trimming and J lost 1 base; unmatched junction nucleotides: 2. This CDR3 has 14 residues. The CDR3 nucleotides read TGTGCCAGCAGCTCGGGACAGGGCACAGATACGCAGTATTTT. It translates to CASSSGQGTDTQYF.

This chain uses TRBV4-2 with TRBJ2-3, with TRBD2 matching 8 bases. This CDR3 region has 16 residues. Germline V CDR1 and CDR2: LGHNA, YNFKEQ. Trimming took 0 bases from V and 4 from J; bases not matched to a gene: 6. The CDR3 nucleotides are TGTGCCAGCAGCCAAGATGCGGGGGGCCTCGCAGATACGCAGTATTTT. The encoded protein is CASSQDAGGLADTQYF.

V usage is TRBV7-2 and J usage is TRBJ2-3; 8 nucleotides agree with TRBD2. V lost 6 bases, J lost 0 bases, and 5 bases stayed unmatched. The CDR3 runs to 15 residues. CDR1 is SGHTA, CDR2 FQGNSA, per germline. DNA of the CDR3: TGTGCCAGCAGTTTACTAGCGGCTAGCACAGATACGCAGTATTTT. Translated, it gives CASSLLAASTDTQYF. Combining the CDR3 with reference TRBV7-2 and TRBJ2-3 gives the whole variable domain GAGVSQSPSNKVTEKGKDVELRCDPISGHTALYWYRQSLGQGLEFLIYFQGNSAPDKSGLPSDRFSAERTGGSVSTLTIQRTQQEDSAVYLCASSLLAASTDTQYFGPGTRLTVL.